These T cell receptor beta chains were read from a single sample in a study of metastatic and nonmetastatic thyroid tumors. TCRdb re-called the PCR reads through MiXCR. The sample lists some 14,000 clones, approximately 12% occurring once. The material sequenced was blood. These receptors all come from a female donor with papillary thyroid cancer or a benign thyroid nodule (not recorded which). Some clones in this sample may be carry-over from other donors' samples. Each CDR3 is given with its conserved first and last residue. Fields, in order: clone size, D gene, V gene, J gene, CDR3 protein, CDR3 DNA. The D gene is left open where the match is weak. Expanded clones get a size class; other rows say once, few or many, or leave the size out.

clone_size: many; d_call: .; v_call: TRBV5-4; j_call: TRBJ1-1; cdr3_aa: CASSFLGQNTEAFF; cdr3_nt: TGTGCCAGCAGCTTCCTCGGACAGAACACTGAAGCTTTCTTT
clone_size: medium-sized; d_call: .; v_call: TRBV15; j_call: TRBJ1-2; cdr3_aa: CATSREGREGGYTF; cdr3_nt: TGTGCCACCAGCAGAGAGGGCAGGGAAGGTGGCTACACCTTC
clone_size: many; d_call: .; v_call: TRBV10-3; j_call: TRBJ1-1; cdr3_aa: CAISELGGSTEAFF; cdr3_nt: TGTGCCATCAGTGAGTTGGGAGGATCCACTGAAGCTTTCTTT
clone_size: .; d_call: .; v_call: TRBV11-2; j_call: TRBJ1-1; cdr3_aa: CASSLDPNPSSEAFF; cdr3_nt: TGTGCCAGCAGCTTAGACCCGAACCCCAGCTCTGAAGCTTTCTTT
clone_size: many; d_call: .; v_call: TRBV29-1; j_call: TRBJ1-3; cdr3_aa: CSRSSSTGNTIYF; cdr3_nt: TGCAGCCGTTCGAGCTCCACAGGAAACACCATATATTTT
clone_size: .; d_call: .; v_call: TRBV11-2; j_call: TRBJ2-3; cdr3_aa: CASSLDLRGWGFTQYF; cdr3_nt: TGTGCCAGCAGCTTAGATCTCCGGGGGTGGGGTTTTACGCAGTATTTT
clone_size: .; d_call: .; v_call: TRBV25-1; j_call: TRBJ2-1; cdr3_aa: CASSEAGLAGDNEQFF; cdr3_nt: TGTGCCAGCAGTGAGGCCGGGTTAGCCGGGGACAATGAGCAGTTCTTC
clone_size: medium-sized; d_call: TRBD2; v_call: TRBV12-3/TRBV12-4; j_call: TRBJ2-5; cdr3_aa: CASSPGLAGFQETQYF; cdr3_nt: TGTGCCAGCAGTCCTGGACTAGCGGGGTTCCAAGAGACCCAGTACTTC
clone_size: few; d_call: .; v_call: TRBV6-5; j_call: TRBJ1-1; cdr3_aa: CASSSAGYTEAFF; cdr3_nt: TGTGCCAGCAGTTCGGCGGGATACACTGAAGCTTTCTTT
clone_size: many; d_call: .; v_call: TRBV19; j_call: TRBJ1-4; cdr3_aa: CASSIGVSPEKLFF; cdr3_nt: TGTGCCAGTAGTATAGGAGTTTCTCCTGAAAAACTGTTTTTT
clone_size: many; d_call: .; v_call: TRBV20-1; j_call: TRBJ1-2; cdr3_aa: CSAIRGLNYGYTF; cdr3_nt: TGCAGTGCTATCCGAGGCCTAAACTATGGCTACACCTTC
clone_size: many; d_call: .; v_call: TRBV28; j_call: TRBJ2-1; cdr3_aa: CASSLAGVDNEQFF; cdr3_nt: TGTGCCAGCAGTTTAGCAGGGGTGGACAATGAGCAGTTCTTC
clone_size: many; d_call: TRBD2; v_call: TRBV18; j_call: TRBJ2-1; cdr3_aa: CASPGGRGTYNEQFF; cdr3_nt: TGTGCCAGCCCGGGGGGGAGGGGTACCTACAATGAGCAGTTCTTC
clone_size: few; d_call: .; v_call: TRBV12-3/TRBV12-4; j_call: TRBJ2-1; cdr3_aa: CASSYPRPPMGQFF; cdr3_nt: TGTGCCAGCAGTTACCCTAGGCCACCAATGGGGCAGTTCTTC
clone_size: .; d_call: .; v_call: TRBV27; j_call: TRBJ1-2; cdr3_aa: CASSLRGNYGYTF; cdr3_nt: TGTGCCAGCAGTTTACGGGGCAACTATGGCTACACCTTC
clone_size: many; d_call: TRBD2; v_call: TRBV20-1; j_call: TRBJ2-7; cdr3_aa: CSATRTSRSEQYF; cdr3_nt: TGCAGTGCTACCAGGACTAGCCGGTCCGAGCAGTACTTC
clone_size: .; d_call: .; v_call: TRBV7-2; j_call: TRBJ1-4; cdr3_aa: CASSFQGLSGEKLFF; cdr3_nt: TGTGCCAGCAGCTTTCAGGGGTTGTCGGGGGAAAAACTGTTTTTT
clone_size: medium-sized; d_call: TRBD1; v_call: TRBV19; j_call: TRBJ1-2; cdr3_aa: CATGDRVAGYTF; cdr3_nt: TGTGCCACCGGGGACAGGGTTGCCGGCTACACCTTC
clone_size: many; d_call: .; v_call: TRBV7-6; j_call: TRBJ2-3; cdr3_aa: CASSLAGLNTDTQYF; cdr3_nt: TGTGCCAGCAGCTTAGCGGGACTTAACACAGATACGCAGTATTTT
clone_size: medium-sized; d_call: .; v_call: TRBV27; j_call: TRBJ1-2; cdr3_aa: CASSLRDSPLVYGYTF; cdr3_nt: TGTGCCAGCAGTCTCCGGGATTCTCCTTTGGTCTATGGCTACACCTTC
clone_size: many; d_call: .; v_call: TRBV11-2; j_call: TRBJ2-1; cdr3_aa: CASSLDRGPVYERFF; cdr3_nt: TGTGCCAGCAGCTTAGACCGGGGGCCGGTTTATGAGCGGTTCTTC
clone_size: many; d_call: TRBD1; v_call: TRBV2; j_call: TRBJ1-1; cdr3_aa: CASTRTTGGNAEAFF; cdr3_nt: TGTGCCAGCACCCGTACGACAGGGGGCAACGCTGAAGCTTTCTTT
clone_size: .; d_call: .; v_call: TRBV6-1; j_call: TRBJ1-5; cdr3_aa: CASSERKEWVNQPQHF; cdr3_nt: TGTGCCAGCAGTGAACGGAAGGAGTGGGTCAATCAGCCCCAGCATTTT
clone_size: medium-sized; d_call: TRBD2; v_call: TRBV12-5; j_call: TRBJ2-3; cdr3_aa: CASGFPPLAGVGTDTQYF; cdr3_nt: TGTGCTAGTGGTTTCCCCCCCTTAGCGGGGGTGGGGACAGATACGCAGTATTTT
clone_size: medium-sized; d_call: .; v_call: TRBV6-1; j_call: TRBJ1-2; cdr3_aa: CASSLTQAGQNYGYTF; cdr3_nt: TGTGCCAGCAGCCTTACCCAAGCGGGTCAGAACTATGGCTACACCTTC
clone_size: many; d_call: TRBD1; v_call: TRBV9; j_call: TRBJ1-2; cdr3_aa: CASKGQGGSNYGYTF; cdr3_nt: TGTGCCAGCAAAGGACAGGGCGGTTCGAACTATGGCTACACCTTC
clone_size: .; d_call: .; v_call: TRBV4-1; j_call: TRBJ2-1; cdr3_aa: CASSQVWGEQFF; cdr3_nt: TGCGCCAGCAGCCAAGTATGGGGTGAGCAGTTCTTC
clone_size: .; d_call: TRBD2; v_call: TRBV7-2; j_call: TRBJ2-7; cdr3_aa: CASSPSGGYYEQCF; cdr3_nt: TGTGCCAGCAGCCCTAGCGGGGGGTACTACGAGCAGTGCTTC
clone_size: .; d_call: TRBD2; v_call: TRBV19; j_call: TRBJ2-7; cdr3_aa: CASGVTSGYEQYF; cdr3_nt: TGTGCCAGTGGTGTGACTAGCGGATACGAGCAGTACTTC
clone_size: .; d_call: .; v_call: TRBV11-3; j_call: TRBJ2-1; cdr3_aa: CASSPVNYGGTTYNEQFF; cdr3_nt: TGTGCCAGCAGCCCAGTAAACTACGGAGGGACGACCTACAATGAGCAGTTCTTC
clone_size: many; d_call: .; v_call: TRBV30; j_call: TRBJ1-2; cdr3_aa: CAWSKSSTNYGYTF; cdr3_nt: TGTGCCTGGAGTAAGTCATCTACGAACTATGGCTACACCTTC
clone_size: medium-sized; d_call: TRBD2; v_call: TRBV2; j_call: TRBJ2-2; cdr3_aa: CASNRAGVGTGELFF; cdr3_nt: TGTGCCAGCAATAGGGCGGGAGTGGGCACCGGGGAGCTGTTTTTT
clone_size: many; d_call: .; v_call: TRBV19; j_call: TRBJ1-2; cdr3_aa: CASTGENNYGYTF; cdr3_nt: TGTGCCAGTACCGGCGAAAATAACTATGGCTACACCTTC
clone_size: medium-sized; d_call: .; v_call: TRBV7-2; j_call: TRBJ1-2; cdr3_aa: CASSYNGAGGLSYGYTF; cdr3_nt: TGTGCCAGCAGCTACAATGGGGCCGGGGGCTTGAGCTATGGCTACACCTTC
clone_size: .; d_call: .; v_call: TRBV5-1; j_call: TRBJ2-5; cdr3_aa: CASSLGGLSGGLQETQYF; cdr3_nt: TGCGCCAGCAGCTTAGGGGGACTATCGGGGGGACTTCAAGAGACCCAGTACTTC
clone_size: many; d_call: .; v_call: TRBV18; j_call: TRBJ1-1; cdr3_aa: CASSTQADTEAFF; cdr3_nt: TGTGCCAGCTCAACCCAGGCGGACACTGAAGCTTTCTTT
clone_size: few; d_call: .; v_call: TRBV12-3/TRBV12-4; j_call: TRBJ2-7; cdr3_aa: CASSLVLYEQYF; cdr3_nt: TGTGCCAGCAGTTTAGTATTATACGAGCAGTACTTC
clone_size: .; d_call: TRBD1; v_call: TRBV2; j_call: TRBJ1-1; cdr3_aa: CASTLGGTGVSEAYF; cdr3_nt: TGTGCGAGCACCCTAGGGGGGACAGGGGTCTCTGAAGCTTACTTT
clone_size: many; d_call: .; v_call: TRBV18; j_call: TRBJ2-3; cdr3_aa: CASSRTDTQYF; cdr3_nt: TGTGCCAGCTCTCGAACAGATACGCAGTATTTT
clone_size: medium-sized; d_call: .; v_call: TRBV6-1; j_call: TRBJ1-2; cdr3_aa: CASSRTATNYGYTF; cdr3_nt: TGTGCCAGCAGCCGGACAGCAACTAACTATGGCTACACCTTC
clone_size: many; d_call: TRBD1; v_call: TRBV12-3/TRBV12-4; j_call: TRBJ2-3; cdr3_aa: CASSIGTGQKYF; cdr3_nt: TGTGCCAGCAGCATAGGGACAGGACAAAAGTATTTT
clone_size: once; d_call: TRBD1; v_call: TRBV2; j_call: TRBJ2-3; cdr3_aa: CASSELSPGQDADTQYF; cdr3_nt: TGTGCCAGCAGTGAACTGAGCCCGGGACAGGACGCAGATACTCAGTATTTT
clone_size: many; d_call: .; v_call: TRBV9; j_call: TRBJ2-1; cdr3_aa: CASSVEAYGGRNEQFF; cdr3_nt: TGTGCCAGCAGCGTAGAAGCCTACGGGGGGCGTAATGAGCAGTTCTTC
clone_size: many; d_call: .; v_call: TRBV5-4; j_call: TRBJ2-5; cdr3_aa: CASSSGETQYF; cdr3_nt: TGTGCCAGCAGCAGTGGAGAGACCCAGTACTTC
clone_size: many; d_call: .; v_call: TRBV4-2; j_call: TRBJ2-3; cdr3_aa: CASSQDQRVTDTQYF; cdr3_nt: TGTGCCAGCAGCCAAGATCAGCGGGTCACAGATACGCAGTATTTT
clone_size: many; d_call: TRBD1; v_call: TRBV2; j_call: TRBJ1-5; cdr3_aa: CASSEAQTGTGQPQHF; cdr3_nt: TGTGCCAGCAGTGAAGCACAGACAGGGACGGGGCAGCCCCAGCATTTT
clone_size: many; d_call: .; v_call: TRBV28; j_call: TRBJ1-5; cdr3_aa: CASSPIQGFGQPQHF; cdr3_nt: TGTGCCAGCAGTCCTATCCAGGGCTTTGGTCAGCCCCAGCATTTT
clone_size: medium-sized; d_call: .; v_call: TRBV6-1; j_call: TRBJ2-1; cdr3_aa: CASSEVPGSSYNEQFF; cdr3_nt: TGTGCCAGCAGTGAAGTCCCCGGGAGCTCCTACAATGAGCAGTTCTTC
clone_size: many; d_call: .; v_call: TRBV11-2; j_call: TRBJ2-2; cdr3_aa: CASSLRLGPTNTGELFF; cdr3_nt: TGTGCCAGCAGCTTACGTTTGGGCCCCACCAACACCGGGGAGCTGTTTTTT
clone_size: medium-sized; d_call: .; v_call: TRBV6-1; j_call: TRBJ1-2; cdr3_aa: CASSRTVSYGYTF; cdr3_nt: TGTGCCAGCAGCCGGACAGTCTCATATGGCTACACCTTC
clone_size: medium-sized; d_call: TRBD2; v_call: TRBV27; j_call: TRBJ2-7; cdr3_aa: CASSPVGLAGGDEQYF; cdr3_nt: TGTGCCAGCAGCCCAGTGGGACTAGCGGGAGGGGACGAGCAGTACTTC
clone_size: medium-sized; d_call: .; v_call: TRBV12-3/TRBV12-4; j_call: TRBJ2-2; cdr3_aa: CASSSIRRTGELFF; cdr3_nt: TGTGCCAGCAGCTCCATAAGACGCACCGGGGAGCTGTTTTTT
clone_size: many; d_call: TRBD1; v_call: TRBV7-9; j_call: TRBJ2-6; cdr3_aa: CASSPRTGGPGANVLTF; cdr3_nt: TGTGCCAGCAGCCCCCGGACAGGGGGCCCTGGGGCCAACGTCCTGACTTTC
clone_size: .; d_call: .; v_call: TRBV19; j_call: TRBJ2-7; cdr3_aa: CASSMQANYEQYF; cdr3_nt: TGTGCCAGTAGTATGCAGGCTAACTACGAGCAGTACTTC
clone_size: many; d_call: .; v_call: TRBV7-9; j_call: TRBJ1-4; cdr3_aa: CASSSQGEKLFF; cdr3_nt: TGTGCCAGCAGCTCACAGGGAGAAAAACTGTTTTTT
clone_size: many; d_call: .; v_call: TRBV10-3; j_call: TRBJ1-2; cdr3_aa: CAISERSDYNYGYTF; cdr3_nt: TGTGCCATCAGTGAGAGGTCGGATTATAACTATGGCTACACCTTC
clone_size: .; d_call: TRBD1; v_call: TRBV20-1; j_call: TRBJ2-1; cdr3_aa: CSASGDRGPFF; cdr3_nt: TGCAGTGCTAGTGGGGACAGGGGCCCGTTCTTC
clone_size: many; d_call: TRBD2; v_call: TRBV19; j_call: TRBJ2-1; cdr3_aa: CASSKRQTTLAGDYNEQFF; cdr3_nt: TGCGCCAGTAGCAAAAGGCAGACAACCCTAGCGGGGGATTACAATGAGCAGTTCTTC
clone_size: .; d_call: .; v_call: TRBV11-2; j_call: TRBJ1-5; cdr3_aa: CASSSPATGPMQPQHF; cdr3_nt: TGTGCCAGCAGCAGCCCGGCTACAGGGCCGATGCAGCCCCAGCATTTT
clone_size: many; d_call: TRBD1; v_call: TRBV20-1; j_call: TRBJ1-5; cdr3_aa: CSASYGTGNQPQHF; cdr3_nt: TGCAGTGCTTCCTACGGGACAGGCAATCAGCCCCAGCATTTT